This passage covers 11 T cell receptor beta chains from one sample sequenced in a study of T cell changes during pregnancy in multiple sclerosis. Here immunoSEQ multiplex PCR was the method, and the copy in TCRdb shows in-frame clones only, minus some. The repertoire has roughly 15,000 clones, 84% of them found once; the top ten carry 15% to 20%. The material was CD8+ T cells from peripheral blood mononuclear cells, obtained in the third trimester of pregnancy. These receptors were collected from a female donor in good health, enrolled as a control in a pregnancy study.

V is TRBV27 and J is TRBJ2-7, with TRBD2 matching over 10 bases. The germline V gene has CDR1 MNHEY and CDR2 SMNVEV (reference sequence). J gave up 5 bases and V 5 bases, and 9 bases lay outside the gene matches. This CDR3 is built from 15 residues. CDR3 sequence reads: CASSPTLAGADEQYF. The CDR3 coding sequence is TGTGCCAGCAGTCCTACCCTAGCGGGAGCCGACGAGCAGTACTTC.

The chain couples TRBV5-6 to TRBJ2-7, with D uncertain. Looked up from germline, CDR1 is SGHDT and CDR2 is YYEEEE. CDR3 length: 12 amino acids. Trimming removed 4 bases at V and 4 bases at J, with 9 bases between. The CDR3 reads CASSRQAYEQYF. The DNA for the CDR3 is TGTGCCAGCAGCCGCCAGGCGTACGAGCAGTACTTC. The full variable domain, rest sourced from reference TRBV5-6 and TRBJ2-7, is DAGVTQSPTHLIKTRGQQVTLRCSPKSGHDTVSWYQQALGQGPQFIFQYYEEEERQRGNFPDRFSGHQFPNYSSELNVNALLLGDSALYLCASSRQAYEQYFGPGTRLTVT.

V and J are TRBV7-6 and TRBJ2-3, with a weak D call TRBD1 (6 bases). CDR3 length: 16 residues. V lost 5 bases and J lost 2, with 17 bases in between. CDR1 is SGHVS and CDR2 is FNYEAQ in the germline V gene. The DNA for the CDR3 is TGTGCCAGCAGCCCTACAGGGATCCAAACCACAGATACGCAGTATTTT. Protein: CASSPTGIQTTDTQYF.

This chain links TRBV2 with TRBJ2-5, with 10 positions matching TRBD1. The CDR3 consists of 14 residues. Looked up from germline, CDR1 is SNHLY and CDR2 is FYNNEI. J gave up 5 bases and V 7 bases, and 7 bases lay outside the gene matches. The CDR3 is CASTPTGGAETQYF. The CDR3 region has the DNA TGTGCCAGCACCCCGACAGGGGGCGCGGAGACCCAGTACTTC.

This sequence joins TRBV4-3 and TRBJ1-1; possibly TRBD1 for D (6 bases). The V and J ends lost 7 bases and 7 bases respectively, with 19 bases between them. The CDR3 extends over 14 amino acids. Germline V gene data show CDR1 as LGHNA and CDR2 as YSLEER. As DNA, the CDR3 is TGCGCCAGCACCCCATCAGGGGAAGGTGGTGAAGCTTTCTTT. Translation: CASTPSGEGGEAFF.

This chain links TRBV25-1 with TRBJ1-1; D may be TRBD1 (5 bases). V was pared by 5 bases and J by 4 bases, with 11 bases between. CDR1 is MGHDK and CDR2 is SYGVNS in the germline V gene. This CDR3 comprises 13 residues. In DNA form, the CDR3 reads TGTGCCAGCAGTTACGGGGGTCGCACTGAAGCTTTCTTT. Its protein product is CASSYGGRTEAFF.

The gene calls are TRBV7-2 and TRBJ2-3; D may be TRBD2 (6 bases). Trimming left V 5 bases short and J 11 bases short, with 23 bases between. The CDR3 is 15 residues long. The V gene's germline CDR1 is SGHTA and CDR2 FQGNSA. The CDR3 region is CASSDLRDSGLGQYF. The CDR3 DNA follows: TGTGCCAGCAGCGACCTGCGGGACTCGGGGTTAGGGCAGTATTTT.

The V gene is TRBV30, the J gene TRBJ1-6; D gene uncertain. Germline V lookup: CDR1 GTSNPN, CDR2 SVGIG (reference sequence). The V and J ends lost 7 bases and 0 bases respectively, with 10 bases between them. The CDR3 runs 14 residues. CDR3 DNA sequence: TGTGCCTTAGAGCGGGGCTCCTATAATTCACCCCTCCACTTT. It encodes CALERGSYNSPLHF.

This clone came up a few times. The chain links TRBV11-1 to TRBJ2-7, with 7 nucleotides matching TRBD2. The CDR3 covers 14 residues. Germline V gene lookup returns CDR1 SGHAT and CDR2 FQDESV (reference sequence). V lost 5 bases, J lost 2 bases, and 6 bases stayed unmatched. CDR3 loop: CASSPPGGAYEQYF. The CDR3 nucleotides are TGTGCCAGCAGCCCTCCTGGGGGGGCCTACGAGCAGTACTTC. The entire variable domain, with the rest obtained from reference TRBV11-1 and TRBJ2-7, is as follows: EAEVAQSPRYKITEKSQAVAFWCDPISGHATLYWYRQILGQGPELLVQFQDESVVDDSQLPKDRFSAERLKGVDSTLKIQPAELGDSAMYLCASSPPGGAYEQYFGPGTRLTVT.

The chain uses TRBV5-5 and TRBJ1-5; TRBD1 matches 7 bases. Germline CDR1 SGHKS, CDR2 YYEKEE (reference sequence). This CDR3 contains 15 residues. J lost 0 bases, V lost 3 bases, and 3 bases had no gene match. The CDR3 is CASSSGTVSNQPQHF. The CDR3 DNA follows: TGTGCCAGCAGCTCCGGGACAGTTAGCAATCAGCCCCAGCATTTT.

The chain is built from TRBV6-6 and TRBJ2-3; a weak D match, TRBD1 (6 bases). There are 13 residues in the CDR3. V gave up 7 bases and J gave up 3 bases, with 11 bases separating them. CDR1 MNHNY and CDR2 SVGAGI come from the germline V gene (reference sequence). CDR3 sequence: CASTGAGTDTQYF. Written as DNA, the CDR3 is TGTGCCAGCACAGGGGCCGGGACAGATACGCAGTATTTT.